This T cell receptor (beta chain) is from a study of blood T cell repertoires in COVID-19. Study details: PBMCs, B-cell-depleted T cells, or T cells provided the cDNA or gDNA that made up the material.

Germline CDR1 reads SGHAT; CDR2 reads FQNNGV. Trimming left V 5 bases short and J 3 bases short, with 14 bases between. The CDR3 runs 14 residues. In the original workflow: Amplification with reference gene primers provided the estimates of nucleated cell counts. Profiled with immunoSEQ multiplex PCR; TCRdb holds only in-frame clones, not every one. V, J and clone size are those of that table, while D and trimming were read from the DNA. The data show under 200,000 clones, 65% to 85% seen once. Residents of approximately 25 US areas, aged about 18 to 95 years, made up the participants. Participant-reported clinical history was the basis for cohort assignment.

This clonotype originated in a woman aged 55-69 years who had recovered from COVID-19. Sequenced material: PBMCs or T cells enriched from blood (not recorded which). The rearrangement links TRBV11-2 to TRBJ2-7, with D possibly TRBD1 on 6 matching bases. Here the CDR3 DNA reads TGTGCCAGCAGCCCGACAGGAGGTGGCTACGAGCAGTACTTC. As protein: CASSPTGGGYEQYF.